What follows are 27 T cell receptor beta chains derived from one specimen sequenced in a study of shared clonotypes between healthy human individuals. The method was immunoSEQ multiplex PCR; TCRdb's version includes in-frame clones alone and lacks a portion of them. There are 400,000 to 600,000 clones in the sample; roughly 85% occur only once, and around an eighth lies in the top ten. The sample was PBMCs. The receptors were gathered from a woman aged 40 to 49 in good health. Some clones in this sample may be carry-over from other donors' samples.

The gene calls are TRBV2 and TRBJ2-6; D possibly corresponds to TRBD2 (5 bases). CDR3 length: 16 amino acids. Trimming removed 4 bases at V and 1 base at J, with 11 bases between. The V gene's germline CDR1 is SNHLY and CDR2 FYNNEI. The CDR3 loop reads CASSGYSGSGANVLTF. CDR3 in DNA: TGTGCCAGCAGTGGGTATTCGGGATCTGGGGCCAACGTCCTGACTTTC.

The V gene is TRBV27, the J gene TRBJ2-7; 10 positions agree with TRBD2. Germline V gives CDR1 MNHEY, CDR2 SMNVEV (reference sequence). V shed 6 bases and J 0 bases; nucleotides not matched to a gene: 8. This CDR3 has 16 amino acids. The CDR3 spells CASSLQPSGSSYEQYF. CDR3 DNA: TGTGCCAGCAGCCTTCAACCTAGCGGGAGCTCCTACGAGCAGTACTTC.

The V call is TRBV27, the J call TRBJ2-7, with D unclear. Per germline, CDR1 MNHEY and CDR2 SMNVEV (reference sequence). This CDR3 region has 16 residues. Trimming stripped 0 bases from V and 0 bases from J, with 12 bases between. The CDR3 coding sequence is TGTGCCAGCAGTTTATCGGAGACGGAAAGCTCCTACGAGCAGTACTTC. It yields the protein CASSLSETESSYEQYF.

CDR3 amino acids: CASSATSGLYNEQFF. The CDR3, as DNA: TGTGCCAGCAGTGCAACTAGCGGCCTCTACAATGAGCAGTTCTTC. This rearrangement joins TRBV28 to TRBJ2-1; TRBD2 matches 8 bases. The J segment lost 3 bases and the V segment lost 5 bases, leaving 6 bases of the junction unmatched. The CDR3 spans 15 residues. Germline assignment: CDR1 MDHEN and CDR2 SYDVKM.

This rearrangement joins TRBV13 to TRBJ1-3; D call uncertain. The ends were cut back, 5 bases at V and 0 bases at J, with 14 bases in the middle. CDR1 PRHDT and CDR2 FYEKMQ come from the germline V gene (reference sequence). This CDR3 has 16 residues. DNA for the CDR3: TGTGCCAGCAGCCCCCTCCGACCGAGCTCTGGAAACACCATATATTTT. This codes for CASSPLRPSSGNTIYF.

CDR3 DNA: TGTGCCAGCAGCTTAGGAGGCGGCTACACCGGGGAGCTGTTTTTT. Amino acids: CASSLGGGYTGELFF. The chain employs TRBV7-6 and TRBJ2-2; D ambiguous. Trimming shortened V by 1 base and J by 3 bases, and 9 bases separated the two germline ends. Looked up from germline, CDR1 is SGHVS and CDR2 is FNYEAQ. This CDR3 is 15 amino acids long. Full variable domain (outside the CDR3, taken from reference TRBV7-6 and TRBJ2-2): GAGVSQSPRYKVTKRGQDVALRCDPISGHVSLYWYRQALGQGPEFLTYFNYEAQQDKSGLPNDRFSAERPEGSISTLTIQRTEQRDSAMYRCASSLGGGYTGELFFGEGSRLTVL.

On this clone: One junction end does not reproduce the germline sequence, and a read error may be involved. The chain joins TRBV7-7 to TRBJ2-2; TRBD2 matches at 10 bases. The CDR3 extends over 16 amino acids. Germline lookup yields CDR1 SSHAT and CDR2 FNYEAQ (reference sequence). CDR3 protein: CASSLVASGSAGELFF. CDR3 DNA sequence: TGTGCTAGCAGCTTAGTGGCTAGCGGGAGTGCCGGGGAGCTGTTTTTT.

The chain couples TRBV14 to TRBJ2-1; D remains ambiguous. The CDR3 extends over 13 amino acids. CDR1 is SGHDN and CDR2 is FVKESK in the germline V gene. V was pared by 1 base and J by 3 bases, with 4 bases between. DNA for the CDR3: TGTGCCAGCAGCCAAGTGGTCTACAATGAGCAGTTCTTC. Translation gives CASSQVVYNEQFF.

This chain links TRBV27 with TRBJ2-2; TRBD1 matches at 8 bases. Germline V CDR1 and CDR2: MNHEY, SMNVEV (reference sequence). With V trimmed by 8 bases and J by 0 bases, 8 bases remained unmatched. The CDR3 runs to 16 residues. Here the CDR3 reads CASAYRGTTNTGELFF. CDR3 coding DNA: TGTGCCAGCGCTTACAGGGGGACCACGAACACCGGGGAGCTGTTTTTT.

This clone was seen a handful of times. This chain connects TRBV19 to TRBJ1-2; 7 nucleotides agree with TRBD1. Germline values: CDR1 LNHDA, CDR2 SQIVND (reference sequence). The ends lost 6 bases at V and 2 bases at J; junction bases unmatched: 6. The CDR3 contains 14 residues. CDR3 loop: CASSRQGSNYGYTF. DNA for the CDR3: TGTGCCAGTAGCCGACAGGGCTCAAACTATGGCTACACCTTC.

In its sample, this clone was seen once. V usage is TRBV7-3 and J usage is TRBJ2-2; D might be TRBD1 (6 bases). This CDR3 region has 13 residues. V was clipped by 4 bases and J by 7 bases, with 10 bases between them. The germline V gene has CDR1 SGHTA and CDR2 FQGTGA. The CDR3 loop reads CASSSQGNGELFF. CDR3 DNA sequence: TGTGCCAGCAGCTCCCAGGGGAACGGGGAGCTGTTTTTT. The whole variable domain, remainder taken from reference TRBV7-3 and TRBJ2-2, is GAGVSQTPSNKVTEKGKYVELRCDPISGHTALYWYRQSLGQGPEFLIYFQGTGAADDSGLPNDRFFAVRPEGSVSTLKIQRTERGDSAVYLCASSSQGNGELFFGEGSRLTVL.

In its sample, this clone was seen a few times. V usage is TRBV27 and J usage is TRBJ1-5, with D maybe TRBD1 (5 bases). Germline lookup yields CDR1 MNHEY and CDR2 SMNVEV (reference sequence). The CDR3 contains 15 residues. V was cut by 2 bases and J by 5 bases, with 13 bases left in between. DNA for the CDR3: TGTGCCAGCAGTTTAGGCGGCGTGGGGGATCAGCCCCAGCATTTT. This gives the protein CASSLGGVGDQPQHF.

The CDR3 is CASSGRDRGDLTEAFF. Here the CDR3 DNA reads TGTGCCAGCAGCGGCCGGGACAGGGGGGATTTAACTGAAGCTTTCTTT. The chain has TRBV9 and TRBJ1-1; 11 bases agree with TRBD1. The CDR3 is made up of 16 amino acids. V lost 3 bases, J lost 5 bases, and 9 bases stayed unmatched. Germline V gene lookup returns CDR1 SGDLS and CDR2 YYNGEE.

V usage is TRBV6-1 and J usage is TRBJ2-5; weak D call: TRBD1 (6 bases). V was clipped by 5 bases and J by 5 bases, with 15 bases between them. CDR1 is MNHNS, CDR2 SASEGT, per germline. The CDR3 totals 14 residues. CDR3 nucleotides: TGTGCCAGCAGTCCCACAGGGTTCGGGGAGACCCAGTACTTC. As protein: CASSPTGFGETQYF.

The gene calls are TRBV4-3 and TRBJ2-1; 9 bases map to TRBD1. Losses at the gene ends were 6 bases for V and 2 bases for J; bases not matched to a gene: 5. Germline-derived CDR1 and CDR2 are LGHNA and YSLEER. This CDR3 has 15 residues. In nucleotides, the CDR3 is TGCGCCAGCAGTCTTACAGGGGGCGCCTACAATGAGCAGTTCTTC. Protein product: CASSLTGGAYNEQFF.

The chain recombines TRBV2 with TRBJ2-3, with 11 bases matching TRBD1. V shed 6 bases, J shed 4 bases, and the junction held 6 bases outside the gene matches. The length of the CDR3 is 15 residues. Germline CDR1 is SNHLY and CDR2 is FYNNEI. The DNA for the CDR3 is TGTGCCAGCAGCGGACAGGGGGCGCGGGCAGATACGCAGTATTTT. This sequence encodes CASSGQGARADTQYF.

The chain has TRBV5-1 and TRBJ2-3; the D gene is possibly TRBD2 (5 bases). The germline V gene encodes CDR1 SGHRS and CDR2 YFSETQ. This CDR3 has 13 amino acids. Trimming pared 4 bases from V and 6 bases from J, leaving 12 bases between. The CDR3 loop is CASSVPAGDTQYF. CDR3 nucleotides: TGCGCCAGCAGCGTACCGGCGGGTGATACGCAGTATTTT.

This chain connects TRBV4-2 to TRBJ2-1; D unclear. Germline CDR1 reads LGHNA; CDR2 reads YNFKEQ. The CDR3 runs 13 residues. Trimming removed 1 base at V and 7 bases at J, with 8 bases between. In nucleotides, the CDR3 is TGTGCCAGCAGCCAAGTGGCCCTAAATGAGCAGTTCTTC. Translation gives CASSQVALNEQFF.

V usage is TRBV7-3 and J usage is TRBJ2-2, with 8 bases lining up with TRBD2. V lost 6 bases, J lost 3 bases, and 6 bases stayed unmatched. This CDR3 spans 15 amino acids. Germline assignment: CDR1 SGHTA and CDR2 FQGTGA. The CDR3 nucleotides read TGTGCCAGCAGTCCGGGGGGGACTTACACCGGGGAGCTGTTTTTT. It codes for CASSPGGTYTGELFF.

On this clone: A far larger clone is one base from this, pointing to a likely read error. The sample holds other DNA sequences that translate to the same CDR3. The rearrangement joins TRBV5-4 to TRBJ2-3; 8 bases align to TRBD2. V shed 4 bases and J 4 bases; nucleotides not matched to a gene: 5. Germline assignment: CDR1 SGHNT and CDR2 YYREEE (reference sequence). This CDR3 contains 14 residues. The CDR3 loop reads CASSQGLEADTQYF. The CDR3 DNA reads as TGTGCCAGCAGCCAGGGACTAGAGGCAGATACGCAGTATTTT. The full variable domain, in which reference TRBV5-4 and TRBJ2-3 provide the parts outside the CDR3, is ETGVTQSPTHLIKTRGQQVTLRCSSQSGHNTVSWYQQALGQGPQFIFQYYREEENGRGNFPPRFSGLQFPNYSSELNVNALELDDSALYLCASSQGLEADTQYFGPGTRLTVL.

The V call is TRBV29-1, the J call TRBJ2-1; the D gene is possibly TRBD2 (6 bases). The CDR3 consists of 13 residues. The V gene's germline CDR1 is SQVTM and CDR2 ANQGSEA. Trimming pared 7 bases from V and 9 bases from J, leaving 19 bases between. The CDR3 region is CSGEGLSGTEQFF. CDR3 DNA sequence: TGCAGCGGCGAGGGTCTTAGCGGAACTGAGCAGTTCTTC.

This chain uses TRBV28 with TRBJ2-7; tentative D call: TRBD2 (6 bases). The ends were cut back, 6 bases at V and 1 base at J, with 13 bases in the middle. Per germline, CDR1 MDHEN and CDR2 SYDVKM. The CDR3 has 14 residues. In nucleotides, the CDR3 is TGTGCCAGCAGCACACCGGGGAGGTCCTACGAGCAGTACTTC. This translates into CASSTPGRSYEQYF.

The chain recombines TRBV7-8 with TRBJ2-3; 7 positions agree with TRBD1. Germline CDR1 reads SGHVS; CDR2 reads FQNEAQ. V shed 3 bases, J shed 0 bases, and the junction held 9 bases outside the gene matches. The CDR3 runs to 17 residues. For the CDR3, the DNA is TGTGCCAGCAGCTTCAGACAGGGATTGAGGAGCACAGATACGCAGTATTTT. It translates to CASSFRQGLRSTDTQYF. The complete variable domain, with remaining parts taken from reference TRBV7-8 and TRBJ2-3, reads GAGVSQSPRYKVAKRGQDVALRCDPISGHVSLFWYQQALGQGPEFLTYFQNEAQLDKSGLPSDRFFAERPEGSVSTLKIQRTQQEDSAVYLCASSFRQGLRSTDTQYFGPGTRLTVL.

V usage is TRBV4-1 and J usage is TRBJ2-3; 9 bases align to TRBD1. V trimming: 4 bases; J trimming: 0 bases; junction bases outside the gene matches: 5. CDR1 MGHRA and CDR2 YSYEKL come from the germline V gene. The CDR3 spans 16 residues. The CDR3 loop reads CASSLGTGFSTDTQYF. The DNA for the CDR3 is TGCGCCAGCAGCCTTGGGACAGGGTTTAGCACAGATACGCAGTATTTT.

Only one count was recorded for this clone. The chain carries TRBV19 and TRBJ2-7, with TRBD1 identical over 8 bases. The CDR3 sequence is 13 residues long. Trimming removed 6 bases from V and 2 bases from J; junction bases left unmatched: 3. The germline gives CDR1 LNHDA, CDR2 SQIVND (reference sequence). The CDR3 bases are TGTGCCAGTAGCGAACAGGGGGCCTACGAGCAGTACTTC. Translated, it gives CASSEQGAYEQYF.

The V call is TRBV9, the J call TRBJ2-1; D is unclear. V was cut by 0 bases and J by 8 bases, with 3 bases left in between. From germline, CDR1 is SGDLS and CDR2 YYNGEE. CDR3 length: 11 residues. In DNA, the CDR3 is TGTGCCAGCAGCGTAGGGGATGAGCAGTTCTTC. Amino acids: CASSVGDEQFF. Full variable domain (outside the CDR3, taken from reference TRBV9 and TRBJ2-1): DSGVTQTPKHLITATGQRVTLRCSPRSGDLSVYWYQQSLDQGLQFLIQYYNGEERAKGNILERFSAQQFPDLHSELNLSSLELGDSALYFCASSVGDEQFFGPGTRLTVL.

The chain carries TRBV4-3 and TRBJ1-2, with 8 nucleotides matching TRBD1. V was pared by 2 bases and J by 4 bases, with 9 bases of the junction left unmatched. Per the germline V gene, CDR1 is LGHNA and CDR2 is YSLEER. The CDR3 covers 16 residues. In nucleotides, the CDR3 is TGCGCCAGCAGCCAACCCGGGCAGGGGGCCTTCTATGGCTACACCTTC. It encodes CASSQPGQGAFYGYTF.